The clone carrying this TCR beta chain was seen repeatedly, ten times or more. No antigen is known for it. This sample was taken from a study of T cells after posttransplantation cyclophosphamide. Regarding the study as a whole: Donor CD8+ memory clones often dominated recipient blood repertoires at later times.

This table comes from immunoSEQ multiplex PCR, and its TCRdb copy is limited to in-frame clones, with some not included. The profile covers some 17,000 clones, none occurring a single time. Germline CDR1 is LGHNA and CDR2 is YNFKEQ. The CDR3 runs 14 residues. J was trimmed by 3 bases and V by 6 bases; bases with no gene match: 3. Treatment was busulfan-fludarabine conditioning, a marrow graft, and cyclophosphamide on days +3 and +4. The receptor was derived from a female patient under 45 who received an allogeneic stem cell transplant from a related donor, was CMV-positive, and had no GVHD. Some of these T cells may belong to the graft donor. The rearrangement links TRBV4-2 to TRBJ1-5; 9 bases fit TRBD1. The sequencing here drew on PBMCs, taken after allogeneic stem cell transplant with posttransplant cyclophosphamide. CDR3 DNA: TGTGCCAGCAGTTGGACAGGGGTCAATCAGCCCCAGCATTTT. Encoded protein: CASSWTGVNQPQHF.